A single sample is the source of the 27 T cell receptor beta chains below, sequenced in a study of blood T cell repertoires in COVID-19. TCRdb's table, derived via immunoSEQ multiplex PCR, lists solely in-frame clones and lacks some. Of around 200,000 clones in the sample, around 90% are singletons; the top ten hold about 2.6%. Sequenced material: PBMCs or T cells enriched from blood (not recorded which). All receptors derive from a woman in her twenties or thirties who had recovered from COVID-19.

The chain is built from TRBV11-3 and TRBJ2-1; 7 nucleotides line up with TRBD2. This CDR3 is built from 15 residues. The germline CDR1 and CDR2 sequences are SGHNT and YENEEA. V lost 1 base to trimming and J lost 9 bases; unmatched junction nucleotides: 9. This CDR3 reads CASSLGGGSPSEQFF. CDR3 coding DNA: TGTGCCAGCAGCTTAGGCGGGGGAAGCCCCAGTGAGCAGTTCTTC.

The chain is built from TRBV12-3 or TRBV12-4 and TRBJ1-2; 9 bases are shared with TRBD1. J lost 12 bases, V lost 0 bases, and 5 bases had no gene match. This CDR3 comprises 13 residues. The chain's CDR3 is CASSLAGTGIDTF. DNA of the CDR3: TGTGCCAGCAGTTTAGCAGGGACAGGGATTGACACCTTC.

V and J are TRBV6-5 and TRBJ1-6, with 7 bases lining up with TRBD1. J lost 6 bases, V lost 8 bases, and 7 bases had no gene match. Germline V gives CDR1 MNHEY, CDR2 SVGAGI. The CDR3 is made up of 14 amino acids. This chain's CDR3 is CASGSGQINSPLHF. In DNA form, the CDR3 reads TGTGCCAGCGGCTCGGGACAGATTAATTCACCCCTCCACTTT.

The chain combines TRBV7-7 with TRBJ2-5, with 9 positions matching TRBD2. This CDR3 has 17 amino acids. V gave up 0 bases and J gave up 7 bases; unmatched junction bases: 12. Germline CDR1 SSHAT, CDR2 FNYEAQ (reference sequence). CDR3 amino acids: CASSLAAAAGGVTTQYF. CDR3 DNA: TGTGCCAGCAGCTTAGCGGCTGCGGCGGGGGGGGTAACGACCCAGTACTTC.

V and J are TRBV6-5 and TRBJ2-5; 9 positions match TRBD2. Germline-derived CDR1 and CDR2 are MNHEY and SVGAGI. The CDR3 extends over 16 amino acids. Trimming cost V 0 bases and J 5 bases; bases outside gene matches: 7. CDR3 sequence (DNA): TGTGCCAGCAGTTACTCGGCTAGCGGGGTAGGGGAGACCCAGTACTTC. As protein: CASSYSASGVGETQYF.

The V and J genes are TRBV19 and TRBJ1-2, with 9 nucleotides matching TRBD1. The CDR3 has 15 amino acids. The junction had 6 bases not matched to a gene; V was cut back by 2 bases and J by 5 bases. Germline CDR1 is LNHDA and CDR2 is SQIVND (reference sequence). The CDR3 loop is CASSIPGQGLYGYTF. The CDR3 nucleotides read TGTGCCAGTAGTATACCGGGACAGGGCTTGTATGGCTACACCTTC. Filled out from reference TRBV19 and TRBJ1-2, the complete variable domain reads DGGITQSPKYLFRKEGQNVTLSCEQNLNHDAMYWYRQDPGQGLRLIYYSQIVNDFQKGDIAEGYSVSREKKESFPLTVTSAQKNPTAFYLCASSIPGQGLYGYTFGSGTRLTVV.

V is TRBV14 and J is TRBJ1-2; 7 positions match TRBD1. The CDR3 is 13 amino acids. Germline values: CDR1 SGHDN, CDR2 FVKESK. V lost 5 bases, J lost 7 bases, and 7 bases stayed unmatched. In nucleotides, the CDR3 is TGTGCCAGCAGCTATGGACAGGATGTTGGCTACACCTTC. Protein sequence: CASSYGQDVGYTF.

The rearrangement links TRBV27 to TRBJ1-2; D is undetermined. CDR3 length equals 16 residues. Trimming took 4 bases from V and 0 from J, leaving 15 bases between them. The germline V gene encodes CDR1 MNHEY and CDR2 SMNVEV (reference sequence). CDR3 in DNA: TGTGCCAGCAGTTCTTTCCTCCGGGGAGCTAACTATGGCTACACCTTC. The encoded protein is CASSSFLRGANYGYTF.

The rearrangement uses TRBV19 and TRBJ1-3; D not certain. The V end lost 8 bases, the J end lost 0 bases, and 11 bases lay between the germline ends. The germline CDR1 and CDR2 sequences are LNHDA and SQIVND (reference sequence). The CDR3 runs to 14 residues. The CDR3 spells CASGGRISGNTIYF. The CDR3 DNA follows: TGTGCCAGTGGAGGACGGATCTCTGGAAACACCATATATTTT. The variable domain in full, completed from reference TRBV19 and TRBJ1-3, reads DGGITQSPKYLFRKEGQNVTLSCEQNLNHDAMYWYRQDPGQGLRLIYYSQIVNDFQKGDIAEGYSVSREKKESFPLTVTSAQKNPTAFYLCASGGRISGNTIYFGEGSWLTVV.

The chain couples TRBV6-2 or TRBV6-3 to TRBJ1-1; TRBD1 agrees at 7 bases. After removal of 6 bases from V and 4 bases from J, the junction contained 20 bases not matched to a gene. The CDR3 is 18 amino acids. CDR1 MNHEY and CDR2 SVGEGT come from the germline V gene. The CDR3 loop reads CASSLPLREGAGSTEAFF. The CDR3 coding sequence is TGTGCCAGCAGCTTACCCCTCCGGGAGGGGGCAGGTTCCACTGAAGCTTTCTTT.

This clone showed up just once. This chain links TRBV6-5 with TRBJ1-2; perhaps TRBD1 as D (5 bases). The CDR3 loop spans 14 amino acids. Germline CDR1 MNHEY, CDR2 SVGAGI. Deletions cut 3 bases from V and 1 base from J, with 9 bases between. The CDR3: CASSYDSYNYGYTF. The CDR3 DNA follows: TGTGCCAGCAGTTATGACAGCTATAACTATGGCTACACCTTC.

V is TRBV6-5 and J is TRBJ2-1; the match to TRBD1 covers 10 bases. This CDR3 is built from 15 residues. Germline V CDR1 and CDR2: MNHEY, SVGAGI. The trim removed 2 bases at V and 4 bases at J, leaving 2 bases unmatched. For the CDR3, the DNA is TGTGCCAGCAGTTACGACAGGGGGCCGTACAATGAGCAGTTCTTC. Translated, it gives CASSYDRGPYNEQFF.

The chain couples TRBV23-1 to TRBJ2-5; 14 bases line up with TRBD2. TRBV23-1 is sorted into the ORF group, with uncertain function. V was clipped by 4 bases and J by 6 bases; unmatched bases: 16. The CDR3 is made up of 19 amino acids. CDR3 coding DNA: TGCGCCAGCAGTCGAGGACTAGCGGGGGGTCTCCCCGTCGGGAAGACCCAGTACTTC. Protein sequence: CASSRGLAGGLPVGKTQYF.

The chain recombines TRBV19 with TRBJ1-5; a weak D match, TRBD1 (5 bases). Trimming removed 4 bases at V and 5 bases at J, with 12 bases between. This CDR3 has 14 amino acids. Germline CDR1 is LNHDA and CDR2 is SQIVND (reference sequence). CDR3 sequence (DNA): TGTGCCAGTAGTAAATCAGGGCCCCATCAGCCCCAGCATTTT. The encoded protein is CASSKSGPHQPQHF.

J is TRBJ1-3 and V is TRBV18, with a possible D match to TRBD1 (6 bases). Trimming pared 1 base from V and 0 bases from J, leaving 13 bases between. This CDR3 has 17 amino acids. Germline V gene sequence: CDR1 KGHSH, CDR2 LQKENI. The CDR3 reads CASSPRAGTLSGNTIYF. In DNA form, the CDR3 reads TGTGCCAGCTCACCACGGGCCGGGACACTCTCTGGAAACACCATATATTTT. Full variable domain (missing parts from reference TRBV18 and TRBJ1-3): NAGVMQNPRHLVRRRGQEARLRCSPMKGHSHVYWYRQLPEEGLKFMVYLQKENIIDESGMPKERFSAEFPKEGPSILRIQQVVRGDSAAYFCASSPRAGTLSGNTIYFGEGSWLTVV.

This chain joins TRBV7-3 and TRBJ1-2; 7 positions match TRBD1. This CDR3 spans 15 amino acids. V dropped 2 bases and J dropped 7; count of bases not matched to a gene: 10. In germline, CDR1 is SGHTA, CDR2 FQGTGA. As DNA, the CDR3 is TGTGCCAGCAGCTTAGAGGGGGCCGGGGGCGGTGGCTACACCTTC. Encoded protein: CASSLEGAGGGGYTF.

The chain recombines TRBV5-1 with TRBJ1-2; D is ambiguous. Looked up from germline, CDR1 is SGHRS and CDR2 is YFSETQ. This CDR3 region has 17 residues. With 0 bases removed from V and 4 bases from J, the gap between germline ends came to 19 bases. The CDR3 region has the DNA TGCGCCAGCAGCTTGGCCCTCGGAGGGAGGTCTTCCTATGGCTACACCTTC. Translation: CASSLALGGRSSYGYTF.

J is TRBJ1-1 and V is TRBV7-2; 8 nucleotides line up with TRBD1. Germline CDR1 SGHTA, CDR2 FQGNSA. The trim removed 4 bases at V and 5 bases at J, leaving 6 bases unmatched. The CDR3 totals 14 residues. CDR3 residues: CASSWGQEGTEAFF. For the CDR3, the DNA is TGTGCCAGCAGCTGGGGACAGGAGGGGACTGAAGCTTTCTTT.

V is TRBV5-1 and J is TRBJ1-3; 8 nucleotides align to TRBD1. This CDR3 comprises 16 residues. Germline V lookup: CDR1 SGHRS, CDR2 YFSETQ. V lost 4 bases, J lost 0 bases, and 6 bases stayed unmatched. The CDR3 DNA sequence: TGCGCCAGCAGCCAAGGGACAGGCTTCTCTGGAAACACCATATATTTT. Residues: CASSQGTGFSGNTIYF. The variable domain in full, completed from reference TRBV5-1 and TRBJ1-3, reads KAGVTQTPRYLIKTRGQQVTLSCSPISGHRSVSWYQQTPGQGLQFLFEYFSETQRNKGNFPGRFSGRQFSNSRSEMNVSTLELGDSALYLCASSQGTGFSGNTIYFGEGSWLTVV.

This chain connects TRBV14 to TRBJ1-2; 9 bases fit TRBD1. The germline V gene encodes CDR1 SGHDN and CDR2 FVKESK. V gave up 7 bases and J gave up 5 bases; unmatched junction bases: 8. CDR3 length equals 14 residues. The CDR3 DNA reads as TGTGCCAGCAACGAGGGACAGGGTTTATATGGCTACACCTTC. It yields the protein CASNEGQGLYGYTF.

This clone was observed once. The rearrangement joins TRBV5-1 to TRBJ2-3; 9 nucleotides line up with TRBD2. This CDR3 has 16 amino acids. V trimming: 3 bases; J trimming: 5 bases; junction bases outside the gene matches: 10. Germline V gene sequence: CDR1 SGHRS, CDR2 YFSETQ. CDR3 region: CASSSLAGGQGDTQYF. The CDR3 DNA follows: TGCGCCAGCAGCTCCCTCGCGGGGGGGCAGGGAGATACGCAGTATTTT. Supplemented by reference TRBV5-1 and TRBJ2-3, the full variable domain reads KAGVTQTPRYLIKTRGQQVTLSCSPISGHRSVSWYQQTPGQGLQFLFEYFSETQRNKGNFPGRFSGRQFSNSRSEMNVSTLELGDSALYLCASSSLAGGQGDTQYFGPGTRLTVL.

The chain carries TRBV9 and TRBJ1-4; no reliable D call. This CDR3 comprises 16 residues. The V gene lost 0 bases and the J gene lost 2 bases, with 11 bases spanning the gap. CDR1 is SGDLS, CDR2 YYNGEE, per germline. The DNA of the CDR3 is TGTGCCAGCAGCGTAGGCCCAGGCACTACTAATGAAAAACTGTTTTTT. It yields the protein CASSVGPGTTNEKLFF.

This clone appeared once. The J gene is TRBJ2-2, the V gene TRBV6-5; TRBD2 aligns across 9 bases. The CDR3 has 14 amino acids. V was clipped by 11 bases and J by 4 bases; unmatched bases: 8. In germline, CDR1 is MNHEY, CDR2 SVGAGI. The CDR3 reads CAAPSGAGTGELFF. The CDR3 DNA follows: TGTGCCGCCCCTAGCGGGGCGGGCACCGGGGAGCTGTTTTTT.

This clone was detected only once. This rearrangement joins TRBV7-9 to TRBJ1-1, with D maybe TRBD1 (5 bases). Trimming left V 5 bases short and J 5 bases short, with 9 bases between. CDR3 length equals 12 residues. Germline V gene data show CDR1 as SEHNR and CDR2 as FQNEAQ (reference sequence). CDR3 amino acids: CASSKGQTEAFF. In DNA, the CDR3 is TGTGCCAGCAGCAAGGGGCAGACTGAAGCTTTCTTT.

The chain is built from TRBV29-1 and TRBJ2-1; TRBD2 matches 14 bases. The CDR3 contains 14 residues. Per germline, CDR1 SQVTM and CDR2 ANQGSEA. V shed 6 bases and J 6 bases; nucleotides not matched to a gene: 4. CDR3 sequence reads: CSVMTSGGANEQFF. The CDR3 coding sequence is TGCAGCGTGATGACTAGCGGGGGGGCCAATGAGCAGTTCTTC.

The chain links TRBV15 to TRBJ1-5; D is possibly TRBD1 (5 bases). CDR1 and CDR2 (germline): LNHNV, YYDKDF (reference sequence). The ends were cut back, 8 bases at V and 0 bases at J, with 11 bases in the middle. The CDR3 has 14 amino acids. Here the CDR3 DNA reads TGTGCCACCCAGGGCCCGGATAGCAATCAGCCCCAGCATTTT. Translation gives CATQGPDSNQPQHF. Using reference TRBV15 and TRBJ1-5 for the parts outside the CDR3, the full variable domain is DAMVIQNPRYQVTQFGKPVTLSCSQTLNHNVMYWYQQKSSQAPKLLFHYYDKDFNNEADTPDNFQSRRPNTSFCFLDIRSPGLGDTAMYLCATQGPDSNQPQHFGDGTRLSIL.

The chain links TRBV2 to TRBJ1-1; D is unclear. The V and J ends lost 9 bases and 3 bases respectively, with 14 bases between them. The CDR3 spans 13 residues. Germline V lookup: CDR1 SNHLY, CDR2 FYNNEI. The CDR3 spells CASSVARDTEAFF. For the CDR3, the DNA is TGTGCCAGTTCAGTCGCCCGGGACACTGAAGCTTTCTTT.